A single sample gave rise to the 30 T cell receptor beta chains below, sequenced in a study of T cells in localized non-small cell lung cancer. Repertoires were generated with immunoSEQ multiplex PCR, while TCRdb's copy carries only in-frame clones and drops some. The top ten hold roughly 60% of the sample, which has about 13,000 clones, roughly 84% seen once. Material: peripheral blood, obtained before any cancer treatment. These receptors were taken from a male donor older than 55 with stage III lung adenocarcinoma.

This clone was observed once. The V call is TRBV11-3, the J call TRBJ1-2; 10 bases fit TRBD1. The CDR3 spans 15 residues. Per germline, CDR1 SGHNT and CDR2 YENEEA. The V and J ends lost 5 bases and 8 bases, in that order; junction bases with no gene match: 11. The CDR3 spells CASSLPKTGGEGYTF. DNA for the CDR3: TGTGCCAGCAGCCTGCCCAAGACAGGGGGCGAAGGCTACACCTTC.

The chain has TRBV7-9 and TRBJ1-1; 7 nucleotides align to TRBD1. The CDR3 covers 14 residues. Looked up from germline, CDR1 is SEHNR and CDR2 is FQNEAQ (reference sequence). Trimming removed 6 bases from V and 1 base from J; junction bases left unmatched: 5. The CDR3 region is CASRRQGGNTEAFF. The CDR3 DNA sequence: TGTGCCAGCAGGCGGCAGGGGGGGAACACTGAAGCTTTCTTT.

This chain uses TRBV29-1 with TRBJ1-1; 7 nucleotides align to TRBD1. The CDR3 contains 14 residues. CDR1 SQVTM and CDR2 ANQGSEA come from the germline V gene. V shed 6 bases and J 7 bases; nucleotides not matched to a gene: 14. The CDR3 reads CSVDTAGQFGEAFF. As DNA, the CDR3 is TGCAGCGTAGATACAGCGGGACAGTTCGGTGAAGCTTTCTTT. Filled out from reference TRBV29-1 and TRBJ1-1, the complete variable domain reads SAVISQKPSRDICQRGTSLTIQCQVDSQVTMMFWYRQQPGQSLTLIATANQGSEATYESGFVIDKFPISRPNLTFSTLTVSNMSPEDSSIYLCSVDTAGQFGEAFFGQGTRLTVV.

The chain's CDR3 is CASSTDRGNTGELFF. CDR3 sequence (DNA): TGTGCCAGCAGCACGGACAGGGGGAACACCGGGGAGCTGTTTTTT. This sequence joins TRBV13 and TRBJ2-2; TRBD1 agrees at 9 bases. Germline CDR1 reads PRHDT; CDR2 reads FYEKMQ (reference sequence). This CDR3 has 15 residues. J gave up 1 base and V 5 bases, and 2 bases lay outside the gene matches. The whole variable domain, filled in from reference TRBV13 and TRBJ2-2, reads AAGVIQSPRHLIKEKRETATLKCYPIPRHDTVYWYQQGPGQDPQFLISFYEKMQSDKGSIPDRFSAQQFSDYHSELNMSSLELGDSALYFCASSTDRGNTGELFFGEGSRLTVL.

The chain links TRBV11-2 to TRBJ1-6, with unresolved D. This CDR3 contains 14 residues. In germline, CDR1 is SGHAT, CDR2 FQNNGV. V was cut by 5 bases and J by 8 bases, with 13 bases left in between. The CDR3 loop is CASSTWETDSPLHF. The CDR3 region has the DNA TGTGCCAGCAGCACCTGGGAAACCGATTCACCCCTCCACTTT.

V usage is TRBV19 and J usage is TRBJ2-1, with D tentatively TRBD1 (6 bases). The ends were cut back, 8 bases at V and 4 bases at J, with 6 bases in the middle. The CDR3 contains 11 residues. CDR1 is LNHDA and CDR2 is SQIVND in the germline V gene (reference sequence). CDR3 nucleotides: TGTGCCAGTCAGGGGTACAATGAGCAGTTCTTC. Encoded protein: CASQGYNEQFF.

The gene calls are TRBV11-2 and TRBJ2-1, with D tentatively TRBD2 (5 bases). Trimming cost V 0 bases and J 4 bases, with 13 bases left between them. The length of the CDR3 is 16 residues. Germline V CDR1 and CDR2: SGHAT, FQNNGV. CDR3 sequence: CASSLDAAGRYNEQFF. The CDR3 nucleotides are TGTGCCAGCAGCTTAGATGCGGCGGGCCGGTACAATGAGCAGTTCTTC.

J is TRBJ2-7 and V is TRBV11-1, with D hard to call. Trimming took 3 bases from V and 1 from J, leaving 10 bases between them. CDR3 size: 14 residues. Germline-derived CDR1 and CDR2 are SGHAT and FQDESV (reference sequence). This CDR3 is CASSFGWASYEQYF. The CDR3, as DNA: TGTGCCAGCAGCTTCGGTTGGGCATCCTACGAGCAGTACTTC.

The rearrangement links TRBV7-8 to TRBJ1-2, with D possibly TRBD1 on 5 matching bases. V lost 1 base to trimming and J lost 3 bases, with 15 bases between them. The germline gives CDR1 SGHVS, CDR2 FQNEAQ. The CDR3 has 16 residues. This CDR3 reads CASSLDRGRLDYGYTF. Here the CDR3 DNA reads TGTGCCAGCAGCTTAGATAGGGGCAGGCTCGACTATGGCTACACCTTC.

This chain joins TRBV10-1 and TRBJ2-3; D is uncertain. Looked up from germline, CDR1 is WNHNN and CDR2 is SYGVQD (reference sequence). The V end was cut by 6 bases, the J end by 4 bases, with 5 bases between. The CDR3 runs to 11 residues. CDR3: CASRLADTQYF. As DNA, the CDR3 is TGCGCCAGCAGGTTGGCAGATACGCAGTATTTT.

This chain links TRBV5-1 with TRBJ2-1; tentatively, D is TRBD2 (5 bases). Germline loops: CDR1 SGHRS, CDR2 YFSETQ. The CDR3 length is 13 residues. V lost 5 bases and J lost 7, with 13 bases in between. The CDR3 region is CASRTGSGNEQFF. The DNA for the CDR3 is TGCGCCAGCAGAACGGGCTCGGGGAATGAGCAGTTCTTC. The full variable domain, with the rest looked up from reference TRBV5-1 and TRBJ2-1, is KAGVTQTPRYLIKTRGQQVTLSCSPISGHRSVSWYQQTPGQGLQFLFEYFSETQRNKGNFPGRFSGRQFSNSRSEMNVSTLELGDSALYLCASRTGSGNEQFFGPGTRLTVL.

This rearrangement joins TRBV19 to TRBJ2-1; TRBD1 matches at 8 bases. The CDR3 spans 16 residues. V lost 0 bases and J lost 6; bases outside the gene matches: 7. In germline, CDR1 is LNHDA, CDR2 SQIVND (reference sequence). The DNA of the CDR3 is TGTGCCAGTAGTATAGATTTAGGGGACAGGATCAATGAGCAGTTCTTC. This encodes CASSIDLGDRINEQFF.

CDR3 DNA sequence: TGCAGTGCTGGGGGGGGCTACGAGCAGTACTTC. Translated: CSAGGGYEQYF. This chain connects TRBV20-1 to TRBJ2-7; TRBD2 agrees at 7 bases. The V segment lost 5 bases and the J segment 3 bases; nucleotides outside the gene matches: 1. CDR3 length equals 11 residues. Per the germline V gene, CDR1 is DFQATT and CDR2 is SNEGSKA (reference sequence).

Only one count was recorded for this clone. The chain combines TRBV6-1 with TRBJ2-1; D gene ambiguous. The CDR3 has 16 amino acids. Germline V gene sequence: CDR1 MNHNS, CDR2 SASEGT. With 3 bases removed from V and 1 base from J, the gap between germline ends came to 13 bases. CDR3 nucleotides: TGTGCCAGCAGTGAGGTCCGGCTCTCGTCCTACAATGAGCAGTTCTTC. It codes for CASSEVRLSSYNEQFF.

The rearrangement joins TRBV7-2 to TRBJ1-2; tentative D call: TRBD1 (6 bases). V was shortened by 8 bases and J by 1 base, with 11 bases between the two germline ends. The CDR3 runs to 13 residues. Germline CDR1 reads SGHTA; CDR2 reads FQGNSA. CDR3 sequence: CASSGEFNYGYTF. CDR3 DNA sequence: TGTGCCAGCTCAGGGGAATTTAACTATGGCTACACCTTC.

The chain couples TRBV28 to TRBJ1-2, with D possibly being TRBD1 (6 bases). Trimming shortened V by 8 bases and J by 4 bases, and 26 bases separated the two germline ends. The CDR3 consists of 17 residues. Germline CDR1 reads MDHEN; CDR2 reads SYDVKM. CDR3: CASRKDWGGQNSYGYTF. In nucleotides, the CDR3 is TGTGCCAGCCGGAAGGACTGGGGGGGGCAGAATAGCTATGGCTACACCTTC.

The genes are TRBV14 and TRBJ2-7; a possible D gene is TRBD2 (7 bases). The CDR3 runs 16 residues. CDR1 is SGHDN, CDR2 FVKESK, per germline. Trimming removed 4 bases from V and 8 bases from J, with 24 bases in between. CDR3 in DNA: TGTGCCAGCAGCCCGCGGGGAGGGGGACCGGGCGGCAAGCAGTACTTC. Translated: CASSPRGGGPGGKQYF.

V and J are TRBV5-6 and TRBJ2-6; tentatively, D is TRBD1 (5 bases). V was shortened by 2 bases and J by 0 bases, with 15 bases between the two germline ends. The CDR3 totals 18 residues. Looked up from germline, CDR1 is SGHDT and CDR2 is YYEEEE. The CDR3 sequence: CASSFSWGRSSGANVLTF. In DNA form, the CDR3 reads TGTGCCAGCAGCTTTAGCTGGGGCAGGAGCTCTGGGGCCAACGTCCTGACTTTC.

This chain connects TRBV7-9 to TRBJ2-7; D may match TRBD1 or TRBD2 (5 bases each). V lost 5 bases and J lost 2, with 13 bases in between. CDR1 SEHNR and CDR2 FQNEAQ come from the germline V gene (reference sequence). The length of the CDR3 is 14 residues. The CDR3 sequence is CASSTSGLPYEQYF. The DNA of the CDR3 is TGTGCCAGCAGCACCTCGGGGCTCCCCTACGAGCAGTACTTC.

J is TRBJ1-2 and V is TRBV7-2; no definite D call. V was shortened by 1 base and J by 7 bases, with 7 bases between the two germline ends. CDR3 length: 12 residues. CDR1 and CDR2 from the germline V gene are SGHTA and FQGNSA. The CDR3 here is CASSLEGVGYTF. The DNA of the CDR3 is TGTGCCAGCAGCTTAGAAGGTGTTGGCTACACCTTC.

The CDR3 reads CASTPGGETNEKLFF. The DNA for the CDR3 is TGTGCCAGCACCCCAGGCGGTGAAACTAATGAAAAACTGTTTTTT. The chain recombines TRBV7-2 with TRBJ1-4; D not resolved. Germline values: CDR1 SGHTA, CDR2 FQGNSA. This CDR3 has 15 amino acids. V gave up 7 bases and J gave up 1 base, with 13 bases separating them.

V is TRBV6-4 and J is TRBJ2-3; D gene ambiguous. This CDR3 has 13 residues. CDR1 MRHNA and CDR2 SNTAGT come from the germline V gene. Between the trimmed V and J ends, which lost 0 bases and 2 bases, there was a span of 3 bases. The chain's CDR3 is CASSDSTTDTQYF. For the CDR3, the DNA is TGTGCCAGCAGTGACTCGACCACAGATACGCAGTATTTT.

V usage is TRBV7-8 and J usage is TRBJ2-3; no clear D gene. The CDR3 totals 17 residues. The V end lost 5 bases, the J end lost 4 bases, and 22 bases lay between the germline ends. Germline loops: CDR1 SGHVS, CDR2 FQNEAQ. The CDR3 here is CASSGRLARIRSDTQYF. CDR3 DNA sequence: TGTGCCAGCAGCGGCCGACTGGCGAGAATTCGTTCAGATACGCAGTATTTT.

In this sample, this clone turned up once. The chain recombines TRBV18 with TRBJ1-2; tentatively, D is TRBD1 (5 bases). V dropped 0 bases and J dropped 6 bases, with 8 bases sitting between them. CDR3 length equals 13 residues. The germline CDR1 and CDR2 sequences are KGHSH and LQKENI. The CDR3 coding sequence is TGTGCCAGCTCACCACCGGGGGGAAATGGCTACACCTTC. Translated, it gives CASSPPGGNGYTF.

The J gene is TRBJ1-6, the V gene TRBV5-6; D remains unclear. Germline CDR1 SGHDT, CDR2 YYEEEE. The V end lost 1 base, the J end lost 10 bases, and 9 bases lay between the germline ends. This CDR3 is built from 13 residues. The CDR3 spells CASSLYVGSPLHF. The CDR3 DNA follows: TGTGCCAGCAGCTTGTACGTCGGATCACCCCTCCACTTT.

The genes are TRBV11-2 and TRBJ1-1, with a tentative D call TRBD1 (5 bases). The germline CDR1 and CDR2 sequences are SGHAT and FQNNGV. The CDR3 length is 15 residues. V was pared by 0 bases and J by 4 bases, with 12 bases between. This chain's CDR3 is CASSLETGGVTEAFF. The CDR3 nucleotides are TGTGCCAGCAGCTTAGAAACAGGTGGGGTCACTGAAGCTTTCTTT. Full variable domain (remainder filled in from reference TRBV11-2 and TRBJ1-1): EAGVAQSPRYKIIEKRQSVAFWCNPISGHATLYWYQQILGQGPKLLIQFQNNGVVDDSQLPKDRFSAERLKGVDSTLKIQPAKLEDSAVYLCASSLETGGVTEAFFGQGTRLTVV.

V usage is TRBV10-1 and J usage is TRBJ1-2, with 11 bases lining up with TRBD1. Losses at the gene ends were 3 bases for V and 8 bases for J; bases not matched to a gene: 5. Per the germline V gene, CDR1 is WNHNN and CDR2 is SYGVQD (reference sequence). The CDR3 consists of 14 residues. The CDR3 sequence is CASSDGQGAYGYTF. The CDR3 DNA is TGCGCCAGCAGTGATGGACAGGGGGCTTACGGCTACACCTTC.

The chain recombines TRBV7-9 with TRBJ2-2; 7 nucleotides align to TRBD1. The V and J ends lost 4 bases and 4 bases, in that order; junction bases with no gene match: 15. CDR3 size: 18 residues. Germline V CDR1 and CDR2: SEHNR, FQNEAQ (reference sequence). This chain's CDR3 is CASSWPGPTGSTTGELFF. The CDR3, as DNA: TGTGCCAGCAGCTGGCCGGGACCGACAGGGAGCACCACCGGGGAGCTGTTTTTT.

This sequence joins TRBV10-3 and TRBJ2-1, with D tentatively TRBD1 or TRBD2 (6 bases each). Germline CDR1 is ENHRY and CDR2 is SYGVKD. V lost 9 bases, J lost 5 bases, and 14 bases lay in between. This CDR3 has 13 amino acids. The DNA for the CDR3 is TGTGCCATTAGGGGGGACGATGACAATGAGCAGTTCTTC. It is translated as CAIRGDDDNEQFF.

This sequence joins TRBV5-1 and TRBJ2-7, with D uncertain. The germline V gene has CDR1 SGHRS and CDR2 YFSETQ. CDR3 length: 11 residues. V lost 4 bases and J lost 5, with 7 bases in between. CDR3 DNA sequence: TGCGCCAGCAGCATTAGTAACGAGCAGTACTTC. It translates to CASSISNEQYF.